These 24 T cell receptor beta chains were sequenced from one sample in a study of graft-versus-host responses after intestinal transplantation. Profiled with immunoSEQ multiplex PCR; TCRdb holds only in-frame clones, not every one. The data show some 39,000 clones, with roughly 89% seen just once and roughly 7.1% held by the top ten. The material sequenced was PBMCs, taken around 280 days after transplant. These receptors all come from a human patient who received an intestinal transplant, so some T cells may come from the graft donor.

The genes are TRBV28 and TRBJ2-1; TRBD1 is a possible D gene (5 bases). The germline V and J ends were trimmed by 3 bases and 7 bases, with 13 bases remaining between them. This CDR3 region has 14 residues. Germline V gives CDR1 MDHEN, CDR2 SYDVKM. The CDR3 bases are TGTGCCAGCAGTTTGGCGAGATCAGGGAATGAGCAGTTCTTC. It encodes CASSLARSGNEQFF.

The V and J genes are TRBV29-1 and TRBJ2-7; possibly TRBD1 or TRBD2 for D (6 bases each). V was cut by 5 bases and J by 0 bases, with 17 bases left in between. The CDR3 has 15 amino acids. Germline V gene data show CDR1 as SQVTM and CDR2 as ANQGSEA. CDR3 region: CSVITFRGGSYEQYF. CDR3 nucleotide sequence: TGCAGCGTTATTACCTTCAGGGGAGGCTCCTACGAGCAGTACTTC.

The J gene is TRBJ2-1, the V gene TRBV9; D not certain. The CDR3 contains 15 residues. CDR1 is SGDLS, CDR2 YYNGEE, per germline. V was clipped by 1 base and J by 1 base, with 9 bases between them. CDR3 protein: CASSVNAASYNEQFF. DNA for the CDR3: TGTGCCAGCAGCGTAAACGCAGCTTCCTACAATGAGCAGTTCTTC.

This chain connects TRBV14 to TRBJ2-1; possibly TRBD1 for D (7 bases). The germline V gene has CDR1 SGHDN and CDR2 FVKESK. This CDR3 has 16 residues. The germline V and J ends were trimmed by 4 bases and 2 bases, with 15 bases remaining between them. The CDR3 sequence: CASSLLGGGAYNEQFF. CDR3 coding DNA: TGTGCCAGCAGCCTACTAGGAGGGGGCGCCTACAATGAGCAGTTCTTC. The complete variable domain, with remaining parts taken from reference TRBV14 and TRBJ2-1, reads EAGVTQFPSHSVIEKGQTVTLRCDPISGHDNLYWYRRVMGKEIKFLLHFVKESKQDESGMPNNRFLAERTGGTYSTLKVQPAELEDSGVYFCASSLLGGGAYNEQFFGPGTRLTVL.

The chain links TRBV7-9 to TRBJ2-7, with D hard to call. Per the germline V gene, CDR1 is SEHNR and CDR2 is FQNEAQ (reference sequence). V shed 5 bases and J shed 6 bases, with 8 bases lying between them. This CDR3 contains 11 residues. DNA for the CDR3: TGTGCCAGCAGCCCGGGCCTCGAGCAGTACTTC. Protein: CASSPGLEQYF.

This clone appeared once. The V gene is TRBV5-1, the J gene TRBJ1-5, with 8 bases identical to TRBD1. The J segment lost 5 bases and the V segment lost 3 bases, leaving 4 bases of the junction unmatched. The CDR3 extends over 14 amino acids. Germline loops: CDR1 SGHRS, CDR2 YFSETQ. CDR3 sequence reads: CASSYGTGYQPQHF. The CDR3 nucleotides are TGCGCCAGCAGCTATGGGACAGGATATCAGCCCCAGCATTTT. Full variable domain (remainder filled in from reference TRBV5-1 and TRBJ1-5): KAGVTQTPRYLIKTRGQQVTLSCSPISGHRSVSWYQQTPGQGLQFLFEYFSETQRNKGNFPGRFSGRQFSNSRSEMNVSTLELGDSALYLCASSYGTGYQPQHFGDGTRLSIL.

This sequence joins TRBV10-1 and TRBJ1-3; D not resolved. This CDR3 is built from 13 residues. Trimming removed 3 bases at V and 3 bases at J, with 6 bases between. The V gene's germline CDR1 is WNHNN and CDR2 SYGVQD (reference sequence). The CDR3 spells CASSDMVGNTIYF. The CDR3 DNA sequence: TGCGCCAGCAGTGACATGGTTGGAAACACCATATATTTT.

The genes are TRBV30 and TRBJ1-2; 8 bases are shared with TRBD1. V shed 3 bases, J shed 4 bases, and the junction held 13 bases outside the gene matches. The CDR3 is 16 residues long. Germline-derived CDR1 and CDR2 are GTSNPN and SVGIG (reference sequence). This CDR3 reads CAWRYTRQGPIYGYTF. For the CDR3, the DNA is TGTGCCTGGAGGTATACAAGACAGGGGCCGATCTATGGCTACACCTTC.

CDR3 sequence reads: CASSYSSGTAFF. DNA for the CDR3: TGCGCCAGCAGCTACTCCTCAGGGACCGCTTTCTTT. The V call is TRBV5-1, the J call TRBJ1-1; TRBD1 might be the D (5 bases). The length of the CDR3 is 12 residues. V dropped 3 bases and J dropped 11 bases, with 14 bases sitting between them. Germline V lookup: CDR1 SGHRS, CDR2 YFSETQ.

V and J are TRBV7-2 and TRBJ1-5, with 8 bases aligning to TRBD1. This CDR3 spans 15 amino acids. With 5 bases clipped from V and 3 bases from J, the junction kept 6 bases outside the gene matches. Germline V gene sequence: CDR1 SGHTA, CDR2 FQGNSA. CDR3 coding DNA: TGTGCCAGCAGCCCTAGGACAGGGTCCAATCAGCCCCAGCATTTT. Its protein product is CASSPRTGSNQPQHF.

The chain employs TRBV11-2 and TRBJ2-1; 14 nucleotides agree with TRBD2. V was pared by 1 base and J by 7 bases, with 0 bases of the junction left unmatched. The CDR3 loop spans 15 amino acids. CDR1 is SGHAT and CDR2 is FQNNGV in the germline V gene. CDR3 DNA sequence: TGTGCCAGCAGCTTAGGGACTAGCGGGGGGAATGAGCAGTTCTTC. It is translated as CASSLGTSGGNEQFF.

CDR3 sequence: CASGPRGYEQYF. The CDR3 DNA sequence: TGTGCCAGCGGGCCTCGGGGGTACGAGCAGTACTTC. The rearrangement joins TRBV27 to TRBJ2-7; a weak D match, TRBD2 (6 bases). The germline CDR1 and CDR2 sequences are MNHEY and SMNVEV (reference sequence). The CDR3 loop spans 12 amino acids. V gave up 8 bases and J gave up 4 bases, with 12 bases separating them.

This rearrangement joins TRBV6-9 to TRBJ1-4; 9 bases line up with TRBD1. This CDR3 comprises 15 residues. Germline assignment: CDR1 MNHGY and CDR2 SVAAGI. J was trimmed by 2 bases and V by 3 bases; bases with no gene match: 1. Here the CDR3 DNA reads TGTGCCAGCAGTTACGGGACAGGGACTAATGAAAAACTGTTTTTT. This gives the protein CASSYGTGTNEKLFF.

This chain uses TRBV4-1 with TRBJ1-1; no clear D. Germline loops: CDR1 MGHRA, CDR2 YSYEKL. Trimming took off 1 base at V and 7 bases at J, with 16 bases between the two ends. CDR3 length: 15 residues. As DNA, the CDR3 is TGCGCCAGCAGCCAAGTTCCCCACCAGGCGGGTGAAGCTTTCTTT. Protein sequence: CASSQVPHQAGEAFF.

The chain employs TRBV7-9 and TRBJ2-7; the D is unclear. Germline assignment: CDR1 SEHNR and CDR2 FQNEAQ (reference sequence). Trimming stripped 5 bases from V and 3 bases from J, with 20 bases between. CDR3 length: 16 amino acids. The CDR3, as DNA: TGTGCCAGCAGCCTACGGTATGGGATTGATGGCTACGAGCAGTACTTC. Encoded protein: CASSLRYGIDGYEQYF.

The chain employs TRBV6-1 and TRBJ2-5; D may be TRBD2 (5 bases). In germline, CDR1 is MNHNS, CDR2 SASEGT. This CDR3 has 14 amino acids. Trimming removed 5 bases from V and 5 bases from J, with 15 bases in between. The DNA for the CDR3 is TGTGCCAGCAGTCTACTAGAGGTGTGGGAGACCCAGTACTTC. Translating it yields CASSLLEVWETQYF.

The chain is built from TRBV15 and TRBJ1-2; D may be TRBD1 (5 bases). V was shortened by 1 base and J by 4 bases, with 22 bases between the two germline ends. There are 18 residues in the CDR3. Per the germline V gene, CDR1 is LNHNV and CDR2 is YYDKDF (reference sequence). CDR3 nucleotide sequence: TGTGCCACCAGCAGAGCGGCTTTAACCTCGGGGACCGGCTATGGCTACACCTTC. Protein product: CATSRAALTSGTGYGYTF.

The gene calls are TRBV19 and TRBJ1-4, with D unclear. The ends were cut back, 5 bases at V and 6 bases at J, with 7 bases in the middle. Germline values: CDR1 LNHDA, CDR2 SQIVND (reference sequence). The CDR3 runs 12 residues. As DNA, the CDR3 is TGTGCCAGTAGTCCTGGGGATGAAAAACTGTTTTTT. It codes for CASSPGDEKLFF.

This sequence joins TRBV9 and TRBJ2-3; no clear D. The V gene's germline CDR1 is SGDLS and CDR2 YYNGEE. Deletions cut 5 bases from V and 0 bases from J, with 1 base between. The CDR3 extends over 11 amino acids. CDR3 bases: TGTGCCAGCAGTAGCACAGATACGCAGTATTTT. Protein product: CASSSTDTQYF.

The chain has TRBV9 and TRBJ2-6; 10 nucleotides line up with TRBD1. This CDR3 has 16 amino acids. The J segment lost 4 bases and the V segment lost 4 bases, leaving 5 bases of the junction unmatched. CDR1 and CDR2 (germline): SGDLS, YYNGEE. CDR3 residues: CASSTGQGSGANVLTF. Here the CDR3 DNA reads TGTGCCAGCAGCACGGGACAGGGGAGCGGGGCCAACGTCCTGACTTTC.

This chain joins TRBV5-1 and TRBJ2-1; D might be TRBD1 (6 bases). The CDR3 contains 15 residues. Trimming shortened V by 2 bases and J by 6 bases, and 15 bases separated the two germline ends. Germline V gene lookup returns CDR1 SGHRS and CDR2 YFSETQ. The CDR3 DNA reads as TGCGCCAGCAGCTTTCTCGGGCAGGGGATCAATGAGCAGTTCTTC. It codes for CASSFLGQGINEQFF. Based on the CDR3 plus reference TRBV5-1 and TRBJ2-1, the full variable domain is KAGVTQTPRYLIKTRGQQVTLSCSPISGHRSVSWYQQTPGQGLQFLFEYFSETQRNKGNFPGRFSGRQFSNSRSEMNVSTLELGDSALYLCASSFLGQGINEQFFGPGTRLTVL.

This chain links TRBV30 with TRBJ2-7; 10 bases line up with TRBD2. The CDR3 extends over 13 amino acids. With 8 bases clipped from V and 2 bases from J, the junction kept 6 bases outside the gene matches. Germline V gene sequence: CDR1 GTSNPN, CDR2 SVGIG (reference sequence). CDR3 DNA: TGTGCCGGATCTAGCGGGGGCCCCTACGAGCAGTACTTC. Its protein is CAGSSGGPYEQYF. Supplemented by reference TRBV30 and TRBJ2-7, the full variable domain reads SQTIHQWPATLVQPVGSPLSLECTVEGTSNPNLYWYRQAAGRGLQLLFYSVGIGQISSEVPQNLSASRPQDRQFILSSKKLLLSDSGFYLCAGSSGGPYEQYFGPGTRLTVT.

As DNA, the CDR3 is TGCGCCAGCAGCTACAACACAGATACGCAGTATTTT. It specifies CASSYNTDTQYF. The chain employs TRBV5-1 and TRBJ2-3; D ambiguous. The CDR3 loop spans 12 amino acids. Germline CDR1 and CDR2: SGHRS and YFSETQ. The V and J ends lost 3 bases and 2 bases respectively, with 4 bases between them.

V is TRBV10-3 and J is TRBJ2-1, with D maybe TRBD1 (5 bases). In germline, CDR1 is ENHRY, CDR2 SYGVKD. The CDR3 has 12 residues. V lost 7 bases to trimming and J lost 7 bases, with 11 bases between them. DNA for the CDR3: TGTGCCATCAATACAGGCCAGAATGAGCAGTTCTTC. Protein: CAINTGQNEQFF.